This T cell receptor beta chain was sequenced for a study of T-cell reconstitution after alpha-beta-depleted transplantation in children. This clonotype occurred a few times. The antigen remains undetermined. Whole-study results and caveats: At the one-year point after transplant, T-cell counts and TCRbeta diversity were found to come mostly from T cells that had been newly produced.

Preparation of the TCRbeta library involved a method that used unique molecular identifiers. TCRdb analysed the PCR reads with MiXCR anew, one entry per CDR3 protein. Of about 200,000 distinct CDR3 sequences listed, approximately 8.4% are singletons. The CDR3 loop spans 15 amino acids. Germline V gives CDR1 ENHRY, CDR2 SYGVKD. Trimming removed 4 bases from V and 2 bases from J, with 14 bases in between. V and J are TRBV10-3 and TRBJ1-2; D may be TRBD1 (6 bases). This clonotype was sampled from a male patient aged 2-15 years who had a stem cell transplant for acute myeloid leukemia, so the T cells may come from the graft donor. Material: PBMCs, mostly from graft donor cells, obtained 360 days after TCRalphabeta/CD19-depleted stem cell transplant. CDR3 amino acids: CAISVQGGANYGYTF. The DNA for the CDR3 is TGTGCCATCAGTGTCCAAGGGGGGGCGAACTATGGCTACACCTTC.